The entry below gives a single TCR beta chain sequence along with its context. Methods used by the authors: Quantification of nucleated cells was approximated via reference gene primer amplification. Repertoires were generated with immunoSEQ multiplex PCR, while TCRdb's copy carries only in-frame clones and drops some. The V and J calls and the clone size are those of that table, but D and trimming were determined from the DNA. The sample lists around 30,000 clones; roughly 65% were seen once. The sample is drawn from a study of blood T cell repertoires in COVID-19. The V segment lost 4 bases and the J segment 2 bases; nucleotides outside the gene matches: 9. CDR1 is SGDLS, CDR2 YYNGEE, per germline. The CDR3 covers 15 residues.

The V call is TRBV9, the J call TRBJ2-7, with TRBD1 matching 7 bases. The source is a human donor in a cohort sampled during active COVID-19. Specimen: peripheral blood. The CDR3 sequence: CASSPPGTDTYEQYF. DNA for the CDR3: TGTGCCAGCAGCCCCCCCGGGACAGATACCTACGAGCAGTACTTC.